Presented here are 16 T cell receptor beta chains from one specimen sequenced in a study of monozygotic twins with inflammatory bowel disease. TCRdb reprocessed the 5' RACE reads and reports one entry per CDR3 protein, with no DNA. Listed are around 190,000 distinct CDR3 sequences; roughly 1.5% falls within the top ten. The sample comprised blood. The receptors shown here come from a human donor with ulcerative colitis or Crohn's disease, or a healthy co-twin of an affected twin (not recorded which).

V is TRBV20-1 and J is TRBJ1-5. Germline CDR1 and CDR2: DFQATT and SNEGSKA (reference sequence). The CDR3 runs 12 residues. The CDR3 sequence: CSARVSNQPQHF.

CDR3: CAISDTSGGAGNEQFF. The chain uses TRBV10-3 and TRBJ2-1; TCRdb calls TRBD2, which cannot be checked without DNA. Germline V CDR1 and CDR2: ENHRY, SYGVKD. The CDR3 length is 16 residues.

V gene TRBV7-9 combines with J gene TRBJ2-7; TCRdb lists TRBD1, though no DNA is available to test this call. The CDR3 has 11 residues. Germline V CDR1 and CDR2: SEHNR, FQNEAQ (reference sequence). The CDR3 protein is CASGGTYEQYF.

The chain uses TRBV19 and TRBJ2-3; no DNA is available, so the TRBD1 call from TCRdb remains unchecked. The CDR3 is 14 residues long. Germline CDR1 and CDR2: LNHDA and SQIVND (reference sequence). The CDR3: CASSSGTDTDTQYF.

The chain couples TRBV20-1 to TRBJ2-7. CDR3 length: 14 amino acids. CDR1 is DFQATT, CDR2 SNEGSKA, per germline (reference sequence). CDR3 residues: CSALFDLSSYEQYF.

The rearrangement links TRBV14 to TRBJ2-7; TCRdb outputs TRBD2, but without DNA this stays unchecked. This CDR3 region has 15 residues. CDR1 is SGHDN and CDR2 is FVKESK in the germline V gene. CDR3 residues: CASRSGRTLTYEQYF.

This sequence joins TRBV5-1 and TRBJ1-2; TCRdb lists TRBD1, though no DNA is available to test this call. The CDR3 loop spans 16 amino acids. Germline V gene data show CDR1 as SGHRS and CDR2 as YFSETQ. CDR3 amino acids: CASSLVQGQGNYGYTF.

V is TRBV5-1 and J is TRBJ1-1. The CDR3 is 14 residues long. Germline V lookup: CDR1 SGHRS, CDR2 YFSETQ. CDR3 amino acids: CASSITVRVAEAFF.

The rearrangement links TRBV2 to TRBJ1-4. The V gene's germline CDR1 is SNHLY and CDR2 FYNNEI. The CDR3 extends over 15 amino acids. The CDR3 protein is CASSDSGVFNEKLFF. Full variable domain (outside the CDR3, taken from reference TRBV2 and TRBJ1-4): EPEVTQTPSHQVTQMGQEVILRCVPISNHLYFYWYRQILGQKVEFLVSFYNNEISEKSEIFDDQFSVERPDGSNFTLKIRSTKLEDSAMYFCASSDSGVFNEKLFFGSGTQLSVL.

The chain carries TRBV7-6 and TRBJ1-1. CDR3 size: 16 residues. The germline V gene encodes CDR1 SGHVS and CDR2 FNYEAQ. CDR3 region: CASSLAGDGRGPEAFF.

CDR3 region: CASSLSLSGNTIYF. V usage is TRBV7-2 and J usage is TRBJ1-3; the D call of TRBD1 rests on TCRdb alone, since no DNA is present to check it. From germline, CDR1 is SGHTA and CDR2 FQGNSA. The CDR3 consists of 14 residues.

The chain employs TRBV20-1 and TRBJ1-6. The CDR3 sequence is 13 residues long. The germline CDR1 and CDR2 sequences are DFQATT and SNEGSKA (reference sequence). CDR3 residues: CSARDEYNSPLHF.

The chain couples TRBV6-1 to TRBJ1-5; TCRdb's assignment of TRBD1 cannot be checked, as there is no DNA. In germline, CDR1 is MNHNS, CDR2 SASEGT. CDR3 length: 14 amino acids. The CDR3 here is CASRGQGSGQPQHF.

V is TRBV10-3 and J is TRBJ2-1; TCRdb's D call of TRBD2 is untestable without DNA. Germline loops: CDR1 ENHRY, CDR2 SYGVKD. The CDR3 consists of 11 residues. Here the CDR3 reads CAILRANEQFF.

The V gene is TRBV5-5, the J gene TRBJ2-3. CDR3 length: 13 residues. Germline CDR1 and CDR2: SGHKS and YYEKEE (reference sequence). The chain's CDR3 is CASSLLYTDTQYF.

The chain is built from TRBV7-9 and TRBJ1-2. Germline V gene lookup returns CDR1 SEHNR and CDR2 FQNEAQ (reference sequence). CDR3 length: 13 residues. The CDR3: CASSPIGPYGYTF.